This T cell receptor (beta chain) was retrieved from a study of T cell responses to AZD1222 COVID-19 vaccine. General study points: Two doses of AZD1222 preceded a rise in Spike-specific TCR breadth and depth.

CDR1 and CDR2 from the germline V gene are LGHDT and YNNKEL (reference sequence). The CDR3 extends over 12 amino acids. Trimming removed 3 bases from V and 6 bases from J, with 9 bases in between. Using immunoSEQ multiplex PCR, the repertoire was profiled, and TCRdb retains in-frame clones only, with some absent. The data contain 150,000 to 200,000 clones, roughly 88% of them singletons. Concerning this clone: Its antigen is unidentified.

This chain links TRBV3-1 (or the pseudogene TRBV3-2) with TRBJ2-7; no definite D call. This TCR derives from an adult in good health. Material: peripheral blood, obtained on day 0 of AZD1222 vaccination. CDR3 loop: CASSHGVAEQYF. DNA for the CDR3: TGTGCCAGCAGCCACGGAGTGGCCGAGCAGTACTTC.